This T cell receptor beta chain was identified during a study of T-cell reconstitution after alpha-beta-depleted transplantation in children. V dropped 5 bases and J dropped 0; count of bases not matched to a gene: 12. Germline V CDR1 and CDR2: SGHTA, FQGTGA. This CDR3 is built from 18 residues. The TCRbeta library was prepared with unique molecular identifiers. TCRdb analysed the PCR reads with MiXCR anew, one entry per CDR3 protein. Counted here are some 830,000 distinct CDR3 sequences, approximately 15% occurring once; the ten biggest clones make up roughly 4.8%. This receptor was taken from a male patient younger than 18 who had a stem cell transplant for acute lymphoblastic leukemia, so the T cells may come from the graft donor. Material: PBMCs, mostly from graft donor cells, obtained 360 days after TCRalphabeta/CD19-depleted stem cell transplant. This sequence joins TRBV7-3 and TRBJ2-3; 9 bases align to TRBD1. The CDR3 is CASSLVPGQGISTDTQYF. Written as DNA, the CDR3 is TGTGCCAGCAGCCTTGTTCCCGGACAGGGGATTAGCACAGATACGCAGTATTTT.